What follows are 21 T cell receptor beta chains derived from one specimen sequenced in a study of naive and memory T cell subsets (dated by TCRdb to about 2017). Receptors were amplified or captured by UMI-ligation and nested PCR. TCRdb names Illumina MiSeq as the instrument used. An equimolar mix of two oligonucleotides covering both TRBC1 and TRBC2 was used as the beta constant-region primer. The raw public data were reprocessed by TCRdb itself: fastp quality trimming at Q25, MiXCR clonotype calling, in-frame beta chains only. Identical CDR3 proteins give one entry, which carries the most common genes and DNA. This sample has around 90,000 distinct CDR3 sequences in its table, and around 7% of those were observed once. The ten largest clonotypes hold 1.6% of the sample. Sequencing was performed on central memory CD4+ T cells from blood. The intended sense of this specimen's cell subset or site label: central memory, CD45RA- CD27+. Every receptor here comes from a human donor in good health.

This clonotype has a count of ten or more. The chain uses TRBV15 and TRBJ2-7; D might be TRBD1 (5 bases). The CDR3 spans 14 residues. In germline, CDR1 is LNHNV, CDR2 YYDKDF (reference sequence). V shed 4 bases and J shed 4 bases, with 14 bases lying between them. The CDR3 loop is CATSKNRNGYEQYF. The CDR3, as DNA: TGTGCCACCAGCAAAAACAGGAACGGTTACGAGCAGTACTTC.

This clonotype was seen ten or more times. The chain couples TRBV12-3 or TRBV12-4 to TRBJ2-5; 7 nucleotides match TRBD2. Trimming cost V 1 base and J 2 bases; bases outside gene matches: 10. There are 17 residues in the CDR3. CDR3 sequence reads: CASSLEGSGGSQETQYF. The CDR3 bases are TGTGCCAGCAGTTTAGAGGGTTCGGGGGGTTCACAAGAGACCCAGTACTTC.

This clonotype was picked up a small number of times. The gene calls are TRBV6-2 or TRBV6-3 and TRBJ1-5; 8 bases are a match to TRBD1. Looked up from germline, CDR1 is MNHEY and CDR2 is SVGEGT. Unmatched junction bases numbered 5, after V lost 7 bases and J lost 9 bases. This CDR3 is built from 12 residues. CDR3 nucleotides: TGTGCCAGCAATACAGGGGGTCGGCCCCAGCATTTT. This translates into CASNTGGRPQHF.

This clonotype was seen at least ten times. This rearrangement joins TRBV29-1 to TRBJ1-2; 8 nucleotides agree with TRBD1. The germline gives CDR1 SQVTM, CDR2 ANQGSEA. V was clipped by 4 bases and J by 7 bases; unmatched bases: 5. The CDR3 has 12 residues. CDR3 in DNA: TGCAGCGTTGCCGGACAGGGTGGTGGCTACACCTTC. The encoded protein is CSVAGQGGGYTF.

A word on this clonotype: This may be a read error, as it is one base from a much larger clone. The rearrangement links TRBV20-1 to TRBJ2-7, with TRBD2 matching 8 bases. V shed 5 bases, J shed 3 bases, and the junction held 15 bases outside the gene matches. CDR1 DFQATT and CDR2 SNEGSKA come from the germline V gene (reference sequence). There are 16 residues in the CDR3. CDR3 amino acids: CSAGLRPRTSYYEQYF. The CDR3 DNA is TGCAGTGCTGGCCTCCGTCCCCGGACTAGCTACTACGAGCAGTACTTC.

The chain couples TRBV3-2 to TRBJ1-5. TRBV3-2 is annotated as a pseudogene. This CDR3 has 17 amino acids. CDR3 loop: CASSQGKGLCGNQPQHF. CDR3 nucleotides: TGTGCCAGCAGCCAAGGAAAGGGCCTCTGTGGCAATCAGCCCCAGCATTTT.

The chain employs TRBV5-1 and TRBJ1-2; unclear D gene. CDR3 length equals 15 residues. Trimming removed 4 bases at V and 2 bases at J, with 15 bases between. Germline assignment: CDR1 SGHRS and CDR2 YFSETQ. CDR3 sequence: CASSPNPTANYGYTF. For the CDR3, the DNA is TGCGCCAGCAGCCCCAACCCAACAGCCAACTATGGCTACACCTTC.

This clonotype was observed a few times. The CDR3: CASSPPGLKNTGELFF. CDR3 in DNA: TGTGCCAGCTCACCACCGGGACTGAAGAACACCGGGGAGCTGTTTTTT. This chain uses TRBV18 with TRBJ2-2, with D perhaps matching TRBD2 (6 bases). The CDR3 runs 16 residues. V shed 0 bases and J shed 1 base, with 9 bases lying between them. Germline CDR1 KGHSH, CDR2 LQKENI.

This clonotype was seen only a few times. The chain carries TRBV28 and TRBJ2-4, with D possibly TRBD2 on 6 matching bases. Germline V gives CDR1 MDHEN, CDR2 SYDVKM. Trimming removed 2 bases at V and 5 bases at J, with 16 bases between. This CDR3 region has 16 residues. The CDR3 nucleotides are TGTGCCAGCAGTTTAAGTGCTAGCCCGGGAGAAAACATTCAGTACTTC. Protein sequence: CASSLSASPGENIQYF.

This clonotype was detected only a few times. J is TRBJ2-7 and V is TRBV5-1; D ambiguous. This CDR3 is built from 15 residues. V gave up 5 bases and J gave up 0 bases, with 15 bases separating them. Per germline, CDR1 SGHRS and CDR2 YFSETQ. CDR3 DNA: TGCGCCAGCAGAACTTCCGGGTTCGGCTCCTACGAGCAGTACTTC. Its protein product is CASRTSGFGSYEQYF.

The gene calls are TRBV9 and TRBJ2-5; tentative D call: TRBD2 (6 bases). CDR3 length equals 15 residues. Per the germline V gene, CDR1 is SGDLS and CDR2 is YYNGEE. Trimming took 4 bases from V and 4 from J, leaving 17 bases between them. The DNA for the CDR3 is TGTGCCAGCAGCCCCACCCCGGGAGTCGGAGAGACCCAGTACTTC. Translating it yields CASSPTPGVGETQYF.

This clonotype showed up just a few times. The V gene is TRBV18, the J gene TRBJ2-3; TRBD1 matches at 7 bases. Germline assignment: CDR1 KGHSH and CDR2 LQKENI. V shed 3 bases, J shed 5 bases, and the junction held 2 bases outside the gene matches. The CDR3 covers 13 residues. CDR3 in amino acids: CASSPRDRDTQYF. The CDR3, as DNA: TGTGCCAGCTCACCCCGGGACAGAGATACGCAGTATTTT.

The sample holds many counts of this clonotype. The rearrangement links TRBV5-1 to TRBJ2-1; 9 nucleotides agree with TRBD2. From germline, CDR1 is SGHRS and CDR2 YFSETQ. This CDR3 has 13 residues. V was pared by 5 bases and J by 10 bases, with 7 bases of the junction left unmatched. The CDR3 DNA follows: TGCGCCAGCAGTTTCGGGACTAGCAACGAGCAGTTCTTC. Amino acids: CASSFGTSNEQFF.

This clonotype was counted ten times or more. The chain's CDR3 is CASSQDYQYGYTF. As DNA, the CDR3 is TGTGCCAGCAGCCAAGATTACCAGTATGGCTACACCTTC. V gene TRBV14 combines with J gene TRBJ1-2; unclear D gene. V was cut by 0 bases and J by 5 bases, with 7 bases left in between. Germline CDR1 is SGHDN and CDR2 is FVKESK. The CDR3 runs 13 residues. The entire variable domain, with the rest obtained from reference TRBV14 and TRBJ1-2, is as follows: EAGVTQFPSHSVIEKGQTVTLRCDPISGHDNLYWYRRVMGKEIKFLLHFVKESKQDESGMPNNRFLAERTGGTYSTLKVQPAELEDSGVYFCASSQDYQYGYTFGSGTRLTVV.

This clonotype was recorded at least ten times. This sequence joins TRBV7-2 and TRBJ2-1; 7 nucleotides align to TRBD2. J gave up 4 bases and V 2 bases, and 5 bases lay outside the gene matches. The CDR3 contains 15 residues. Germline lookup yields CDR1 SGHTA and CDR2 FQGNSA. The CDR3 here is CASSLSGTIYNEQFF. The CDR3 nucleotides are TGTGCCAGCAGCTTAAGCGGGACCATATACAATGAGCAGTTCTTC.

This clonotype was detected only a few times. J is TRBJ1-6 and V is TRBV4-2; maybe TRBD1 (6 bases). There are 15 residues in the CDR3. V dropped 0 bases and J dropped 8 bases, with 11 bases sitting between them. The germline gives CDR1 LGHNA, CDR2 YNFKEQ. CDR3 DNA sequence: TGTGCCAGCAGCCAAGATAAGGGGGGATATTCACCCCTCCACTTT. Translating it yields CASSQDKGGYSPLHF.

This clonotype was counted ten times or more. This chain uses TRBV5-1 with TRBJ2-4; D may be TRBD1 (5 bases). The CDR3 has 14 residues. Germline CDR1 reads SGHRS; CDR2 reads YFSETQ. Trimming took off 4 bases at V and 2 bases at J, with 10 bases between the two ends. The CDR3 nucleotides are TGCGCCAGCAGCGTGGACATTTCCAAAAACATTCAGTACTTC. It codes for CASSVDISKNIQYF.

This clonotype was seen more than once but under ten times. The CDR3 sequence: CASSTRQGAPNTEAFF. In DNA form, the CDR3 reads TGTGCCAGCAGCACCCGACAGGGGGCCCCGAACACTGAAGCTTTCTTT. The chain uses TRBV7-6 and TRBJ1-1; 10 bases line up with TRBD1. CDR1 is SGHVS and CDR2 is FNYEAQ in the germline V gene. J gave up 1 base and V 5 bases, and 7 bases lay outside the gene matches. This CDR3 comprises 16 residues. Based on the CDR3 plus reference TRBV7-6 and TRBJ1-1, the full variable domain is GAGVSQSPRYKVTKRGQDVALRCDPISGHVSLYWYRQALGQGPEFLTYFNYEAQQDKSGLPNDRFSAERPEGSISTLTIQRTEQRDSAMYRCASSTRQGAPNTEAFFGQGTRLTVV.

The rearrangement joins TRBV29-1 to TRBJ2-7, with TRBD1 as a possible D gene (5 bases). Trimming removed 5 bases from V and 0 bases from J, with 14 bases in between. Germline V lookup: CDR1 SQVTM, CDR2 ANQGSEA. The length of the CDR3 is 14 residues. The CDR3 loop reads CSVTTGYPSYEQYF. CDR3 in DNA: TGCAGCGTTACAACAGGATATCCCTCCTACGAGCAGTACTTC.

At least ten counts were recorded for this clonotype. The V gene is TRBV2, the J gene TRBJ2-4; no definite D call. Germline V gene sequence: CDR1 SNHLY, CDR2 FYNNEI. CDR3 size: 14 residues. V was shortened by 6 bases and J by 0 bases, with 9 bases between the two germline ends. The CDR3 sequence: CASRAILAKNIQYF. The CDR3 DNA is TGTGCCAGCAGAGCGATACTAGCCAAAAACATTCAGTACTTC. Supplemented by reference TRBV2 and TRBJ2-4, the full variable domain reads EPEVTQTPSHQVTQMGQEVILRCVPISNHLYFYWYRQILGQKVEFLVSFYNNEISEKSEIFDDQFSVERPDGSNFTLKIRSTKLEDSAMYFCASRAILAKNIQYFGAGTRLSVL.

This clonotype is deemed medium-sized. This chain joins TRBV20-1 and TRBJ1-1; 9 positions match TRBD1. Germline CDR1 DFQATT, CDR2 SNEGSKA (reference sequence). The trim removed 4 bases at V and 1 base at J, leaving 4 bases unmatched. This CDR3 is 14 amino acids long. CDR3 bases: TGCAGTGCTAAGGACAGGGGAAGGAACACTGAAGCTTTCTTT. Amino acids: CSAKDRGRNTEAFF.